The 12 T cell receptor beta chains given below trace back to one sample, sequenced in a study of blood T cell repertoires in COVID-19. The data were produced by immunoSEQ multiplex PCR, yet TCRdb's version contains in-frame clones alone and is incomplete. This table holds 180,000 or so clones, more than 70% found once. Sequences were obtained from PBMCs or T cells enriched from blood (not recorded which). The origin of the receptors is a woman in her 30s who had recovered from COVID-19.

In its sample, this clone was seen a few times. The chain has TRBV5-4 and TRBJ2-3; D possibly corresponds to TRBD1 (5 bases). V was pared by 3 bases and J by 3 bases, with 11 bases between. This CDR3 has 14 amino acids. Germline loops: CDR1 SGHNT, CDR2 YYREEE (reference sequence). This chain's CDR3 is CASSSPAGTDTQYF. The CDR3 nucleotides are TGTGCCAGCAGCTCACCGGCAGGGACAGATACGCAGTATTTT.

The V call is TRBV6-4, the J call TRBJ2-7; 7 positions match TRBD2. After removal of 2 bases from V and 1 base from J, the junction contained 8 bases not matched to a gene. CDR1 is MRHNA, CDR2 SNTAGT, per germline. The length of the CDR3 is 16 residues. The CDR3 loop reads CASSDGASGWSYEQYF. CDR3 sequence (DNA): TGTGCCAGCAGTGACGGGGCTAGCGGCTGGTCCTACGAGCAGTACTTC.

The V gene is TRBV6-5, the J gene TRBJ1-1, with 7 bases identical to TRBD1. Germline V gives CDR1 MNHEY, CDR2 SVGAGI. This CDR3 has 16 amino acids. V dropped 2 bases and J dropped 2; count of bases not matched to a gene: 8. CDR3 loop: CASSYGNRGINTEAFF. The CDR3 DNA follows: TGTGCCAGCAGTTACGGAAACAGGGGAATCAACACTGAAGCTTTCTTT.

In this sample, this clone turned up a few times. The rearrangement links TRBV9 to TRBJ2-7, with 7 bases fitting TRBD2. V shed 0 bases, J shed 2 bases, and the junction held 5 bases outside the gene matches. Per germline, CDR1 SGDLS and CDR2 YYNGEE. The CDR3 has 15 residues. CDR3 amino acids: CASSVASGLTYEQYF. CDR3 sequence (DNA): TGTGCCAGCAGCGTAGCTAGCGGACTCACCTACGAGCAGTACTTC.

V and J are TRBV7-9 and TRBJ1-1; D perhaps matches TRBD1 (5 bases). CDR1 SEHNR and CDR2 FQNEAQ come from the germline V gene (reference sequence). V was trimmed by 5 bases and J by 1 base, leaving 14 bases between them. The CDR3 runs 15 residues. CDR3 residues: CASSPLGRGNTEAFF. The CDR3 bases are TGTGCCAGCAGCCCGCTCGGGAGGGGGAACACTGAAGCTTTCTTT.

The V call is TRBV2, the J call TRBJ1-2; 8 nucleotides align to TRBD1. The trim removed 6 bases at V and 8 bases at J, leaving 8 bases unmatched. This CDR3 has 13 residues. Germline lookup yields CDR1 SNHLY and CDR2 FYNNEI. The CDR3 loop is CASRDDRGRGYTF. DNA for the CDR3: TGTGCCAGCAGGGATGACAGGGGCAGGGGCTACACCTTC.

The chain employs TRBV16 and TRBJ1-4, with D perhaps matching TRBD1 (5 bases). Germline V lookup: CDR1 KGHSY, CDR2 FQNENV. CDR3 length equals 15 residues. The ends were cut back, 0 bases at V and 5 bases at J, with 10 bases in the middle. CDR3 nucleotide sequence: TGTGCCAGCAGCCAATCGGGGCAGGGAAATGAAAAACTGTTTTTT. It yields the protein CASSQSGQGNEKLFF.

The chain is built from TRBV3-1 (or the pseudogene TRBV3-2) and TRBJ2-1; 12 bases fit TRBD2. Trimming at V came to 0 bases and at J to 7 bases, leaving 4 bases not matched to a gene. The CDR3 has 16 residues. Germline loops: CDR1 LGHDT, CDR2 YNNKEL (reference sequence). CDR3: CASSQDASGRVNEQFF. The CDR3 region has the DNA TGTGCCAGCAGCCAAGATGCTAGCGGGAGGGTGAATGAGCAGTTCTTC.

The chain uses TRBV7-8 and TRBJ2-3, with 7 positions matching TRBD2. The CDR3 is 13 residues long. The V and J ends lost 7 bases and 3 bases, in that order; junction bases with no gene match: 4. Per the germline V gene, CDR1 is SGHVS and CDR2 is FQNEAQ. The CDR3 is CASTAGVTDTQYF. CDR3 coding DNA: TGTGCCAGCACCGCGGGAGTTACAGATACGCAGTATTTT.

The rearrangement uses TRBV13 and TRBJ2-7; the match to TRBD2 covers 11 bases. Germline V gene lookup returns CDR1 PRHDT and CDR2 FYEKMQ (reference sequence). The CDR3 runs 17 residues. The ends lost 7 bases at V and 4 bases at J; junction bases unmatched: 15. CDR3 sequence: CASNIAGGPEGSYEQYF. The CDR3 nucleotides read TGTGCCAGCAACATAGCGGGAGGGCCTGAGGGCTCTTACGAGCAGTACTTC.

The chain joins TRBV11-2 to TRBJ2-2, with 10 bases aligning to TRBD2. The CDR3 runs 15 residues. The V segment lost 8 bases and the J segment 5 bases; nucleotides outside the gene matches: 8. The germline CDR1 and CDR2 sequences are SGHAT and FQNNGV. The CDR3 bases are TGTGCCAGCGCCACTTCTAGCGGGAGTACCGGGGAGCTGTTTTTT. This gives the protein CASATSSGSTGELFF.

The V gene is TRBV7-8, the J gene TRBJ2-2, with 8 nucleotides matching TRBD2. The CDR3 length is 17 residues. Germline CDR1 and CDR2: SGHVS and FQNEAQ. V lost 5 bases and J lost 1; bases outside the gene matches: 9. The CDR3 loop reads CASSPRSSGVNTGELFF. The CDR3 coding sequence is TGTGCCAGCAGCCCCCGGAGTAGCGGGGTGAACACCGGGGAGCTGTTTTTT.